The 19 T cell receptor beta chains presented below share a single source sample, sequenced in a study of regulatory T cells in long-lasting Graves disease. HTBI primers from iRepertoire and Arm-PCR of CDR3 regions yielded the TCR beta libraries. A single record per CDR3 protein comes from TCRdb applying MiXCR to the multiplex PCR reads. The data hold 370,000 or so distinct CDR3 sequences, with around 15% observed a single time. The time point was: newly diagnosed GD, antithyroid drugs for less than 3 months. Researchers made the TCR library from RNA that was extracted from PBMCs. The same sample was also studied in work on T cells in Graves' hyperthyroidism and ophthalmopathy.

The input for sequencing was peripheral blood mononuclear cells (PBMCs), taken at new diagnosis, from a patient treated with antithyroid drugs. Receptor source: a woman aged 18-30 years with Graves disease.

The rearrangement links TRBV29-1 to TRBJ1-2; 7 bases agree with TRBD1. The CDR3 runs 12 residues. The germline gives CDR1 SQVTM, CDR2 ANQGSEA. Germline trimming cut 7 bases from V and 0 bases from J; bases unmatched to any gene: 2. The CDR3 DNA sequence: TGCAGCGGCGGACAGGCTAACTATGGCTACACCTTC. This sequence encodes CSGGQANYGYTF.

This clonotype was counted many times. The chain has TRBV9 and TRBJ1-1; possibly TRBD1 for D (6 bases). The V and J ends lost 2 bases and 3 bases respectively, with 8 bases between them. The germline V gene encodes CDR1 SGDLS and CDR2 YYNGEE. The CDR3 extends over 13 amino acids. The CDR3 spells CASSVRGHTEAFF. The DNA for the CDR3 is TGTGCCAGCAGCGTCCGGGGGCACACTGAAGCTTTCTTT.

The table lists this clonotype with a few counts. This sequence joins TRBV19 and TRBJ1-5; D is undetermined. Germline V gene lookup returns CDR1 LNHDA and CDR2 SQIVND (reference sequence). The germline V and J ends were trimmed by 4 bases and 7 bases, with 8 bases remaining between them. The length of the CDR3 is 12 residues. In DNA, the CDR3 is TGTGCCAGTAGTAAAGGGAGGCAGCCCCAGCATTTT. Encoded protein: CASSKGRQPQHF.

In this sample, this clonotype turned up a few times. The chain carries TRBV4-2 and TRBJ2-3; 11 bases align to TRBD2. V lost 1 base to trimming and J lost 3 bases; unmatched junction nucleotides: 3. Per the germline V gene, CDR1 is LGHNA and CDR2 is YNFKEQ. The CDR3 loop spans 16 amino acids. CDR3 coding DNA: TGTGCCAGCAGCCAAGTTGGGACTAGCGGAACAGATACGCAGTATTTT. Protein sequence: CASSQVGTSGTDTQYF.

The V and J genes are TRBV9 and TRBJ2-1, with 10 bases aligning to TRBD2. The germline V gene has CDR1 SGDLS and CDR2 YYNGEE. This CDR3 has 15 amino acids. V was pared by 6 bases and J by 9 bases, with 12 bases of the junction left unmatched. The CDR3: CASTESGGAIGEQFF. The CDR3 DNA reads as TGTGCCAGCACCGAGAGCGGGGGGGCAATCGGTGAGCAGTTCTTC.

This clonotype was recorded at least ten times. The chain couples TRBV4-1 to TRBJ1-1, with D unclear. Germline V gene sequence: CDR1 MGHRA, CDR2 YSYEKL. The V and J ends lost 0 bases and 0 bases respectively, with 5 bases between them. This CDR3 is 14 amino acids long. CDR3 residues: CASSQDAMNTEAFF. The DNA of the CDR3 is TGCGCCAGCAGCCAAGACGCGATGAACACTGAAGCTTTCTTT.

In this sample, this clonotype turned up many times. The chain is built from TRBV20-1 and TRBJ2-5; maybe TRBD2 (6 bases). V was pared by 4 bases and J by 1 base, with 10 bases between. Germline V gene lookup returns CDR1 DFQATT and CDR2 SNEGSKA (reference sequence). This CDR3 has 13 amino acids. The CDR3 loop is CSATAGTQETQYF. The CDR3 nucleotides are TGCAGTGCTACGGCGGGGACCCAAGAGACCCAGTACTTC.

This clonotype was observed at least ten times. V gene TRBV4-1 combines with J gene TRBJ2-5, with a possible D match to TRBD2 (6 bases). Looked up from germline, CDR1 is MGHRA and CDR2 is YSYEKL. The ends were cut back, 8 bases at V and 4 bases at J, with 20 bases in the middle. The CDR3 runs 15 residues. This chain's CDR3 is CASRQAEGRGETQYF. The CDR3 region has the DNA TGCGCCAGCCGGCAAGCGGAGGGGAGAGGAGAGACCCAGTACTTC.

This clonotype was detected ten times or more. The chain uses TRBV2 and TRBJ2-1, with 9 bases fitting TRBD1. From germline, CDR1 is SNHLY and CDR2 FYNNEI. Germline trimming cut 4 bases from V and 6 bases from J; bases unmatched to any gene: 7. The CDR3 has 15 amino acids. CDR3 sequence: CASSGQGVGGNEQFF. For the CDR3, the DNA is TGTGCCAGCAGTGGACAGGGGGTTGGAGGCAATGAGCAGTTCTTC.

The table lists this clonotype with many counts. V gene TRBV11-2 combines with J gene TRBJ1-2; TRBD1 might be the D (6 bases). Trimming took 1 base from V and 2 from J, leaving 11 bases between them. This CDR3 is 15 amino acids long. Per the germline V gene, CDR1 is SGHAT and CDR2 is FQNNGV. Here the CDR3 reads CASSLGQAPNYGYTF. Written as DNA, the CDR3 is TGTGCCAGCAGCTTAGGACAGGCCCCCAACTATGGCTACACCTTC.

This clonotype showed up just a few times. The chain joins TRBV5-6 to TRBJ2-2; D might be TRBD1 or TRBD2, each matching 5 bases. Germline V lookup: CDR1 SGHDT, CDR2 YYEEEE. Trimming removed 0 bases at V and 3 bases at J, with 15 bases between. The CDR3 has 17 amino acids. Written as DNA, the CDR3 is TGTGCCAGCAGCTTGGGAATTGGGGGTTCTGACACCGGGGAGCTGTTTTTT. This sequence encodes CASSLGIGGSDTGELFF.

A remark on this clonotype: This may come from a read error, since a much larger clone is one base off. The conserved closing phenylalanine or tryptophan is absent in this CDR3, likely reflecting a read error. This chain uses TRBV5-1 with TRBJ2-3; D might be TRBD2 (5 bases). V was trimmed by 4 bases and J by 0 bases, leaving 12 bases between them. The CDR3 has 15 amino acids. The V gene's germline CDR1 is SGHRS and CDR2 YFSETQ. The CDR3 DNA reads as TGCGCCAGCAGCACCGGACTTGGGAGCACAGATACGCAGTATTCT. This gives the protein CASSTGLGSTDTQYS.

There are many counts of this clonotype. V gene TRBV5-1 combines with J gene TRBJ2-1; TRBD2 matches at 8 bases. The CDR3 covers 14 residues. Germline loops: CDR1 SGHRS, CDR2 YFSETQ. The ends lost 6 bases at V and 5 bases at J; junction bases unmatched: 7. CDR3 DNA sequence: TGCGCCAGCATGTCCGGGGGGGCGAACAATGAGCAGTTCTTC. Translated, it gives CASMSGGANNEQFF.

In this sample, this clonotype turned up many times. This chain connects TRBV28 to TRBJ2-1; D is undetermined. The CDR3 has 14 residues. CDR1 and CDR2 from the germline V gene are MDHEN and SYDVKM. V lost 3 bases, J lost 4 bases, and 10 bases lay in between. The CDR3 spells CASSLGEVYNEQFF. CDR3 DNA: TGTGCCAGCAGTTTGGGTGAAGTTTACAATGAGCAGTTCTTC.

In this sample, this clonotype turned up a few times. The conserved final phenylalanine or tryptophan is absent from the CDR3, which likely points to a read error. The chain couples TRBV12-3 or TRBV12-4 to TRBJ1-2; TRBD1 might be the D (5 bases). The CDR3 length is 16 residues. V shed 7 bases and J shed 0 bases, with 18 bases lying between them. Written as DNA, the CDR3 is TGTGCCAGCAAACGGGATACGGACACAGCTAACTATGGCTACACCCTC. This gives the protein CASKRDTDTANYGYTL.

This clonotype has ten or more counts. The CDR3 spells CASSFSAPIAGELFF. The DNA for the CDR3 is TGCGCCAGCAGCTTCTCAGCTCCCATCGCCGGGGAGCTGTTTTTT. This chain links TRBV5-1 with TRBJ2-2; D gene ambiguous. V was trimmed by 2 bases and J by 6 bases, leaving 14 bases between them. Per germline, CDR1 SGHRS and CDR2 YFSETQ. The CDR3 covers 15 residues. Full variable domain (remainder filled in from reference TRBV5-1 and TRBJ2-2): KAGVTQTPRYLIKTRGQQVTLSCSPISGHRSVSWYQQTPGQGLQFLFEYFSETQRNKGNFPGRFSGRQFSNSRSEMNVSTLELGDSALYLCASSFSAPIAGELFFGEGSRLTVL.

This clonotype was counted ten times or more. The chain is built from TRBV2 and TRBJ2-7; 8 bases line up with TRBD1. CDR3 size: 14 residues. Germline CDR1 SNHLY, CDR2 FYNNEI. Trimming at V came to 6 bases and at J to 3 bases, leaving 7 bases not matched to a gene. CDR3 DNA sequence: TGTGCCAGCAGCCGTGGACAGGGAGGCTACGAGCAGTACTTC. This gives the protein CASSRGQGGYEQYF.

This clonotype appeared many times. A read error may explain this, as a much larger clone is one base away. The J gene is TRBJ1-1, the V gene TRBV3-1, with D hard to call. Germline V CDR1 and CDR2: LGHDT, YNNKEL (reference sequence). The CDR3 is made up of 13 amino acids. Trimming stripped 3 bases from V and 4 bases from J, with 9 bases between. For the CDR3, the DNA is TGTGCCAGCAGCCAGGGGATGAGCACTGAAGCTTTCTTT. As protein: CASSQGMSTEAFF.

The sample holds many counts of this clonotype. The chain uses TRBV12-3 or TRBV12-4 and TRBJ2-2, with 7 positions matching TRBD1. The CDR3 length is 16 residues. Losses at the gene ends were 5 bases for V and 4 bases for J; bases not matched to a gene: 10. CDR3 sequence: CASSREGTVGTGELFF. The DNA for the CDR3 is TGTGCCAGCAGTCGCGAGGGGACAGTGGGCACCGGGGAGCTGTTTTTT.